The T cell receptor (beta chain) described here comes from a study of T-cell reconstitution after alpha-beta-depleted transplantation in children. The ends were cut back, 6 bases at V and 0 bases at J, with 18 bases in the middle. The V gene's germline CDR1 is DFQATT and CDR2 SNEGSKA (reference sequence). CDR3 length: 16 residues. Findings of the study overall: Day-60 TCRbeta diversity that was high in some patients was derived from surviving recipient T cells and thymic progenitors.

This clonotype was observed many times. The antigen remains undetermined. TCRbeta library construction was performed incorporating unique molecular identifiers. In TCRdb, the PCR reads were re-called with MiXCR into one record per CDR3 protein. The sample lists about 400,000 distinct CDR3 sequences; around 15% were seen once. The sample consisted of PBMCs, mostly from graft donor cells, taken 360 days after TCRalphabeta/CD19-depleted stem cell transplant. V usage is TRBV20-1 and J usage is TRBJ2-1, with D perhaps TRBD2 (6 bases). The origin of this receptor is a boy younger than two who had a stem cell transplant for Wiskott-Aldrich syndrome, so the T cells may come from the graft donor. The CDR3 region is CSAIPPTGSSYNEQFF. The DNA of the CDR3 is TGCAGTGCCATTCCCCCTACCGGGAGCTCCTACAATGAGCAGTTCTTC.